Listed below are T cell receptor beta chains from one sample, sequenced in a study of OX40 agonist ivuxolimab in advanced cancers. The assay was immunoSEQ multiplex PCR, and TCRdb's table has in-frame clones only and misses some. Among tens of thousands of clones, about 85% were seen once, and the ten largest hold approximately 0.32%. The source was CD4+ or CD8+ T cells sorted from blood, collected in a trial of the OX40 agonist ivuxolimab. The receptors here all came from an adult with an advanced solid tumor such as melanoma, head and neck, liver or kidney cancer. Both conserved end residues are part of each CDR3. A D gene is named only where the DNA matches it firmly. A row's size may be missing; if present it is once, few, many or a size class.

d_call	v_call	j_call	clone_size	cdr3_nt	cdr3_aa
-	TRBV6-1	TRBJ1-5	-	TGTGCCAGCAGTGAAGCCCGCCATCAGCCCCAGCATTTT	CASSEARHQPQHF
-	TRBV27	TRBJ2-1	-	TGTGCCAGCAGTTCACTCGGGACCTCGCCAAGGGATGAGCAGTTCTTC	CASSSLGTSPRDEQFF
-	TRBV2	TRBJ2-2	-	TGTGCCAGCAGTGAAGAGGGCCGGGGCGGGGAGCTGTTTTTT	CASSEEGRGGELFF
-	TRBV7-6	TRBJ1-1	-	TGTGCCAGCAGCTTAGCGGGTGGGCTCCTGGGGCGGGCTGAAGCTTTCTTT	CASSLAGGLLGRAEAFF
-	TRBV10-3	TRBJ1-1	-	TGTGCCATCAGTGGAGGCAAAACTGAAGCTTTCTTT	CAISGGKTEAFF
-	TRBV7-8	TRBJ2-2	-	TGTGCCAGCAGCTTAGCGGCCGGGGAGCTGTTTTTT	CASSLAAGELFF
TRBD1	TRBV18	TRBJ1-4	-	TGTGCCAGCTCACCGATCAGGACAGGGCTAGAAGAAAAACTGTTTTTT	CASSPIRTGLEEKLFF
-	TRBV7-2	TRBJ1-3	-	TGTGCCAGCAGCTTACGGGTTAGCTCTGGAAACACCATATATTTT	CASSLRVSSGNTIYF
-	TRBV6-1	TRBJ2-3	-	TGTGCCAGCAGTGAGTCATTTGGGAAGAAGCAGTATTTT	CASSESFGKKQYF
-	TRBV29-1	TRBJ1-1	-	TGCAGCGGCCGACTTAAGACAGGTATGAACACTGAAGCTTTCTTT	CSGRLKTGMNTEAFF
TRBD2	TRBV11-1	TRBJ2-7	-	TGTGCCAGCAGCCGGAGCGGGGTTAACCTCGAGCAGTACTTC	CASSRSGVNLEQYF
TRBD1	TRBV29-1	TRBJ1-2	-	TGCAGCGCTGCAACCAGGGACAGTGGAATGGAGAGCCCCCATGGCTACACCTTC	CSAATRDSGMESPHGYTF
-	TRBV9	TRBJ1-3	-	TGTGCCAGCAGCGCCGGGGTGACATTAACTGGAAACACCATATATTTT	CASSAGVTLTGNTIYF
-	TRBV27	TRBJ1-3	-	TGTGCCAGCAGTTCGAAAGGCGTCTCTGGAAACACCATATATTTT	CASSSKGVSGNTIYF
-	TRBV6-6	TRBJ2-7	-	TGTGCCAGCAGTTACCCGCAGGAGGGCTACGAGCAGTACTTC	CASSYPQEGYEQYF
TRBD2	TRBV10-3	TRBJ2-1	-	TGTGCCATCAGACCCCTAGCGGGGAGCTACAATGAGCAGTTCTTC	CAIRPLAGSYNEQFF
-	TRBV5-4	TRBJ2-1	once	TGTGCCAGCAGCCCCGAAGGGGGGAGCTCCTACAATGAGCAGTTCTTC	CASSPEGGSSYNEQFF
-	TRBV7-8	TRBJ1-3	-	TGTGCCAGCAGCTCGACGGGTGCCCTTGGGGGCTCTGGAAACACCATATATTTT	CASSSTGALGGSGNTIYF
-	TRBV14	TRBJ1-2	-	TGTGCCAGCAGCCCAAAACTCTCCATGGACGGCTACACCTTC	CASSPKLSMDGYTF
TRBD1	TRBV19	TRBJ1-6	-	TGTGCCAGTAGTACGATCGACAGGGGAAATTCACCCCTCCACTTT	CASSTIDRGNSPLHF
-	TRBV5-1	TRBJ2-3	-	TGCGCCAGCAGCTTGGACCTGACTCGCACAGATACGCAGTATTTT	CASSLDLTRTDTQYF
TRBD2	TRBV9	TRBJ2-3	-	TGTGCCAGCAGCGTAGTCAGCGGGGGGGGCACAGATACGCAGTATTTT	CASSVVSGGGTDTQYF
TRBD1	TRBV29-1	TRBJ2-3	-	TGCAGCGTAGCCGGCAGGGGGCAAACAGATACGCAGTATTTT	CSVAGRGQTDTQYF
-	TRBV7-7	TRBJ2-3	-	TGTGCCAGCAGCTTAGGGGGATCGTGGGGCACAGATACGCAGTATTTT	CASSLGGSWGTDTQYF
-	TRBV5-1	TRBJ2-7	-	TGCGCCAGCAGCTTGGGTACTAACCCAACCTACGAGCTGGCGTTC	CASSLGTNPTYELAF
-	TRBV29-1	TRBJ1-1	once	TGCAGCGTTGAGGATCGGACGGCCGCCGGAGCTTTCTTT	CSVEDRTAAGAFF
-	TRBV9	TRBJ2-3	-	TGTGCCAGCAGCGTACGTGTGGGGGGCAAGGGCACAGATACGCAGTATTTT	CASSVRVGGKGTDTQYF
-	TRBV7-8	TRBJ2-1	-	TGTGCCAGCAGCTTAGTCGGGGGCTCCCATGAGCAGTTCTTC	CASSLVGGSHEQFF
TRBD1	TRBV7-3	TRBJ1-2	-	TGTGCCAGCAGCTTTGGACAGGGCCTCTATGGCTACACCTTC	CASSFGQGLYGYTF
TRBD1	TRBV5-1	TRBJ1-4	-	TGCGCCAGCAGCTTGGTGACAGGGGCGGAAAAACTGTTTTTT	CASSLVTGAEKLFF
-	TRBV7-9	TRBJ2-2	-	TGTGCCAGCAGCTTTAGTCAGACGAACACCGGGGAGCTGTTTTTT	CASSFSQTNTGELFF
-	TRBV6-5	TRBJ1-1	-	TGTGCCAGCGCCGCTCGGGGCTCTGGTGAAGCTTTCTTT	CASAARGSGEAFF
TRBD1	TRBV10-3	TRBJ1-5	-	TGTGCCATCAGTGGGGGACAGGGTATCAATCAGCCCCAGCATTTT	CAISGGQGINQPQHF
TRBD2	TRBV12-5	TRBJ2-1	-	TGTGCTAGTGGTCCCGGCGTCACTAGCGGGGGTGGGGATGAGCAGTTCTTC	CASGPGVTSGGGDEQFF
TRBD2	TRBV4-1	TRBJ2-7	-	TGCGCCAGCAGCCTCGGGACTAGCGGGCGATACGAGCAGTACTTC	CASSLGTSGRYEQYF
-	TRBV15	TRBJ2-7	-	TGTGCCACCAGCAGAGAGAGGGGCTCCTACGAGCAGTACTTC	CATSRERGSYEQYF
-	TRBV19	TRBJ1-6	few	TGTGCCAGTAGTATCCCAGGGTTCCCACCCCTCCACTTT	CASSIPGFPPLHF
-	TRBV18	TRBJ1-4	-	TGTGCCAGCTCACAACTAGGGCCGGGACGGTTTAATGAAAAACTGTTTTTT	CASSQLGPGRFNEKLFF
-	TRBV28	TRBJ2-7	-	TGTGCCAGCAGTGCAGACAGGAGCGAGCAGTACTTC	CASSADRSEQYF
-	TRBV6-1	TRBJ1-2	-	TGTGCCAGCAGTCCCCTGTTGAATGGCTACACCTTC	CASSPLLNGYTF
-	TRBV7-9	TRBJ1-3	-	TGTGCCAGCAGTCTAAATGGAAACACCATATATTTT	CASSLNGNTIYF